The clone carrying this T cell receptor (beta chain) was recorded only once. Its matching antigen is unknown. The data were taken from a study of CD8+ T cells in alopecia areata. Germline V gene data show CDR1 as MNHEY and CDR2 as SMNVEV (reference sequence). The V gene lost 6 bases and the J gene lost 10 bases, with 15 bases spanning the gap. The CDR3 runs to 13 residues. Findings and caveats of the study: Among the cells sequenced in scalp samples are also the resident alphabeta T cells of normal skin. An increase in clonality over normal scalp was evident in lesional scalp, especially alopecia totalis/universalis.

cDNA serving as the sequencing template came from extracted, reverse transcribed RNA. TCRdb's table, derived via immunoSEQ multiplex PCR, lists solely in-frame clones and lacks some. Of tens of thousands of clones in the sample, about 96% are singletons; the top ten hold roughly 25%. A FACSAria was used to sort CD4+ and CD8+ T cells. These cells came from PBMCs. The rearrangement links TRBV27 to TRBJ1-4, with a weak D call TRBD1 (5 bases). This specimen consisted of CD8+ T cells sorted from blood, obtained at week 0. This sequence originates from a human donor with alopecia areata. The CDR3 DNA is TGTGCCAGCAGAGGGGCCGGCATCGGAAAACTGTTTTTT. It is translated as CASRGAGIGKLFF.